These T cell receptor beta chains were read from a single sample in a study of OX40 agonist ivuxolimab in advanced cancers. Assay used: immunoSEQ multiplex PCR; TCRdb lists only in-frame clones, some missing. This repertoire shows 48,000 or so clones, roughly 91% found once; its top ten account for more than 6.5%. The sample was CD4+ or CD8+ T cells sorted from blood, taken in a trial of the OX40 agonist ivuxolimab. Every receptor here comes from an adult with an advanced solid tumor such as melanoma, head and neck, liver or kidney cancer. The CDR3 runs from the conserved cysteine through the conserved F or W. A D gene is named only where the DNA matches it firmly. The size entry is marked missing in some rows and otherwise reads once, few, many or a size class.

cdr3_aa: CASSIERGSEQFF
cdr3_nt: TGTGCCAGTAGTATAGAACGAGGAAGCGAGCAGTTCTTC
v_call: TRBV19
cdr3_length: 13
clone_size: NA
d_call: NA
j_call: TRBJ2-1

cdr3_aa: CASSYPASGVSYEQYF
cdr3_nt: TGTGCCAGCAGTTACCCCGCTAGCGGGGTCTCCTACGAGCAGTACTTC
v_call: TRBV6-6
cdr3_length: 16
clone_size: once
d_call: TRBD2
j_call: TRBJ2-7

cdr3_aa: CASSLYRGNTEAFF
cdr3_nt: TGCGCCAGCAGCTTATACAGGGGGAACACTGAAGCTTTCTTT
v_call: TRBV5-1
cdr3_length: 14
clone_size: NA
d_call: TRBD1
j_call: TRBJ1-1

cdr3_aa: CASSRGWSPKNEKLFF
cdr3_nt: TGTGCCAGCAGCCGGGGTTGGAGTCCTAAGAATGAAAAACTGTTTTTT
v_call: TRBV14
cdr3_length: 16
clone_size: NA
d_call: NA
j_call: TRBJ1-4

cdr3_aa: CAIRNTLTSLSGNTIYF
cdr3_nt: TGTGCCATCAGGAACACTCTTACCTCTCTCTCTGGAAACACCATATATTTT
v_call: TRBV10-3
cdr3_length: 17
clone_size: NA
d_call: NA
j_call: TRBJ1-3

cdr3_aa: CASSDYDTGELFF
cdr3_nt: TGTGCCAGCAGTGATTATGACACCGGGGAGCTGTTTTTT
v_call: TRBV9
cdr3_length: 13
clone_size: NA
d_call: NA
j_call: TRBJ2-2

cdr3_aa: CASSEGGNQPQHF
cdr3_nt: TGCGCCAGCAGTGAGGGGGGCAATCAGCCCCAGCATTTT
v_call: TRBV10-2
cdr3_length: 13
clone_size: NA
d_call: NA
j_call: TRBJ1-5

cdr3_aa: CAWSVSGGGDTQYF
cdr3_nt: TGTGCCTGGAGTGTGTCCGGGGGGGGCGATACGCAGTATTTT
v_call: TRBV30
cdr3_length: 14
clone_size: NA
d_call: TRBD2
j_call: TRBJ2-3

cdr3_aa: CAWSVGRVGNTIYF
cdr3_nt: TGTGCCTGGAGTGTCGGCAGGGTCGGAAACACCATATATTTT
v_call: TRBV30
cdr3_length: 14
clone_size: NA
d_call: NA
j_call: TRBJ1-3

cdr3_aa: CASSLSVGGRLYGYTF
cdr3_nt: TGTGCCAGCAGTTTATCAGTCGGGGGGCGCTTATATGGCTACACCTTC
v_call: TRBV28
cdr3_length: 16
clone_size: NA
d_call: NA
j_call: TRBJ1-2

cdr3_aa: CASSLSRGLEDTQYF
cdr3_nt: TGTGCCAGCAGCTTAAGCCGAGGACTCGAGGATACGCAGTATTTT
v_call: TRBV7-9
cdr3_length: 15
clone_size: once
d_call: NA
j_call: TRBJ2-3

cdr3_aa: CASSGQGAEAFF
cdr3_nt: TGTGCCAGCAGTGGACAGGGGGCTGAAGCTTTCTTT
v_call: TRBV11-2
cdr3_length: 12
clone_size: NA
d_call: TRBD1
j_call: TRBJ1-1

cdr3_aa: CASSQTGTPYQPQHF
cdr3_nt: TGTGCCAGCAGCCAAACCGGGACACCGTATCAGCCCCAGCATTTT
v_call: TRBV4-2
cdr3_length: 15
clone_size: NA
d_call: NA
j_call: TRBJ1-5

cdr3_aa: CASSREVAGELFF
cdr3_nt: TGTGCCAGCAGTAGGGAAGTGGCCGGGGAGCTGTTTTTT
v_call: TRBV27
cdr3_length: 13
clone_size: NA
d_call: NA
j_call: TRBJ2-2

cdr3_aa: CASSSAGGLNTQYF
cdr3_nt: TGCGCCAGCAGCTCAGCGGGGGGGCTTAATACGCAGTATTTT
v_call: TRBV5-1
cdr3_length: 14
clone_size: NA
d_call: TRBD2
j_call: TRBJ2-3

cdr3_aa: CASSPLGGSANEQFF
cdr3_nt: TGTGCCAGCAGCCCCCTAGGGGGTTCCGCCAATGAGCAGTTCTTC
v_call: TRBV14
cdr3_length: 15
clone_size: NA
d_call: NA
j_call: TRBJ2-1

cdr3_aa: CASSNVKGVGTDTQYF
cdr3_nt: TGTGCCAGTAGCAACGTAAAGGGAGTCGGTACAGATACGCAGTATTTT
v_call: TRBV19
cdr3_length: 16
clone_size: few
d_call: NA
j_call: TRBJ2-3

cdr3_aa: CASSNRDSYYEQYF
cdr3_nt: TGTGCCAGCAGCAATCGGGACAGTTACTACGAGCAGTACTTC
v_call: TRBV5-5
cdr3_length: 14
clone_size: NA
d_call: TRBD1
j_call: TRBJ2-7

cdr3_aa: CASSYLGAREKLFF
cdr3_nt: TGTGCCAGCAGTTATCTGGGGGCGCGGGAAAAACTGTTTTTT
v_call: TRBV6-5
cdr3_length: 14
clone_size: NA
d_call: NA
j_call: TRBJ1-4

cdr3_aa: CASSLRTDTEAFF
cdr3_nt: TGTGCCAGCAGTTTACGGACAGACACTGAAGCTTTCTTT
v_call: TRBV6-5
cdr3_length: 13
clone_size: NA
d_call: NA
j_call: TRBJ1-1

cdr3_aa: CASSRQGGRTGELFF
cdr3_nt: TGCGCCAGCAGCAGACAGGGAGGTCGAACCGGGGAGCTGTTTTTT
v_call: TRBV4-1
cdr3_length: 15
clone_size: NA
d_call: NA
j_call: TRBJ2-2

cdr3_aa: CASSGWDDSNQPQHF
cdr3_nt: TGTGCCAGCAGTGGATGGGATGATAGCAATCAGCCCCAGCATTTT
v_call: TRBV2
cdr3_length: 15
clone_size: NA
d_call: NA
j_call: TRBJ1-5

cdr3_aa: CASSSYGTPTLRYEQYF
cdr3_nt: TGTGCCAGCAGTTCCTACGGGACCCCGACGCTCCGCTACGAGCAGTACTTC
v_call: TRBV27
cdr3_length: 17
clone_size: NA
d_call: NA
j_call: TRBJ2-7

cdr3_aa: CASSKPGQGGETQYF
cdr3_nt: TGTGCCAGCAGCAAACCGGGACAGGGGGGCGAGACCCAGTACTTC
v_call: TRBV25-1
cdr3_length: 15
clone_size: NA
d_call: TRBD1
j_call: TRBJ2-5

cdr3_aa: CASSEEHWDRSTDTQYF
cdr3_nt: TGTGCCAGCAGTGAAGAGCACTGGGACAGGAGCACAGATACGCAGTATTTT
v_call: TRBV6-1
cdr3_length: 17
clone_size: once
d_call: TRBD1
j_call: TRBJ2-3

cdr3_aa: CASSRGVTEAFF
cdr3_nt: TGTGCCAGTAGTCGAGGGGTGACTGAAGCTTTCTTT
v_call: TRBV19
cdr3_length: 12
clone_size: NA
d_call: NA
j_call: TRBJ1-1

cdr3_aa: CASSYKDRETNYGYTF
cdr3_nt: TGTGCCAGCAGTTACAAGGACAGAGAAACTAACTATGGCTACACCTTC
v_call: TRBV6-6
cdr3_length: 16
clone_size: NA
d_call: NA
j_call: TRBJ1-2

cdr3_aa: CASSENGRGLIETQYF
cdr3_nt: TGTGCCAGCAGTGAAAACGGAAGGGGCCTTATAGAGACCCAGTACTTC
v_call: TRBV25-1
cdr3_length: 16
clone_size: NA
d_call: NA
j_call: TRBJ2-5

cdr3_aa: CASSYGRDGPGELFF
cdr3_nt: TGTGCCAGCAGTTACGGCCGGGACGGCCCCGGGGAGCTGTTTTTT
v_call: TRBV6-5
cdr3_length: 15
clone_size: NA
d_call: NA
j_call: TRBJ2-2

cdr3_aa: CASSFGTGAFSGNTIYF
cdr3_nt: TGTGCCAGCAGCTTCGGGACAGGGGCCTTCTCTGGAAACACCATATATTTT
v_call: TRBV5-8
cdr3_length: 17
clone_size: NA
d_call: TRBD1
j_call: TRBJ1-3

cdr3_aa: CASSRRREVITEAFF
cdr3_nt: TGTGCCAGCAGCCGCCGCAGGGAGGTGATCACTGAAGCTTTCTTT
v_call: TRBV14
cdr3_length: 15
clone_size: NA
d_call: NA
j_call: TRBJ1-1

cdr3_aa: CASSLGKTGAQETQYF
cdr3_nt: TGTGCCAGCAGCTTGGGCAAGACAGGGGCACAAGAGACCCAGTACTTC
v_call: TRBV5-4
cdr3_length: 16
clone_size: once
d_call: TRBD1
j_call: TRBJ2-5

cdr3_aa: CASSPRGLAYDTQYF
cdr3_nt: TGTGCCAGCAGCCCCCGGGGACTAGCGTATGATACGCAGTATTTT
v_call: TRBV7-9
cdr3_length: 15
clone_size: NA
d_call: TRBD2
j_call: TRBJ2-3

cdr3_aa: CASSEVARVETQYF
cdr3_nt: TGTGCCAGCAGTGAAGTCGCCAGGGTGGAGACCCAGTACTTC
v_call: TRBV2
cdr3_length: 14
clone_size: NA
d_call: NA
j_call: TRBJ2-5

cdr3_aa: CASSLGYEAGEQFF
cdr3_nt: TGTGCCAGCAGCTTAGGCTACGAGGCGGGTGAGCAGTTCTTC
v_call: TRBV7-9
cdr3_length: 14
clone_size: NA
d_call: NA
j_call: TRBJ2-1

cdr3_aa: CASSFTGGDNNEQFF
cdr3_nt: TGTGCCAGCAGTTTTACAGGGGGTGACAACAATGAGCAGTTCTTC
v_call: TRBV6-1
cdr3_length: 15
clone_size: NA
d_call: TRBD1
j_call: TRBJ2-1

cdr3_aa: CASQRDLARDTQYF
cdr3_nt: TGTGCCAGTCAAAGGGACTTGGCCAGAGATACGCAGTATTTT
v_call: TRBV19
cdr3_length: 14
clone_size: NA
d_call: NA
j_call: TRBJ2-3

cdr3_aa: CASSIWGQANTEAFF
cdr3_nt: TGTGCCAGTAGTATTTGGGGACAAGCGAACACTGAAGCTTTCTTT
v_call: TRBV19
cdr3_length: 15
clone_size: NA
d_call: NA
j_call: TRBJ1-1

cdr3_aa: CASSRSRAIHF
cdr3_nt: TGTGCCAGCAGCCGCAGCCGGGCAATCCACTTT
v_call: TRBV11-2
cdr3_length: 11
clone_size: NA
d_call: NA
j_call: TRBJ1-6

cdr3_aa: CASFGHNRGTEAFF
cdr3_nt: TGTGCCAGCTTCGGACATAACCGGGGCACTGAAGCTTTCTTT
v_call: TRBV6-1
cdr3_length: 14
clone_size: NA
d_call: NA
j_call: TRBJ1-1

cdr3_aa: CAGSRRTGVTEAFF
cdr3_nt: TGTGCCGGCAGTCGACGGACAGGGGTCACTGAAGCTTTCTTT
v_call: TRBV25-1
cdr3_length: 14
clone_size: once
d_call: TRBD1
j_call: TRBJ1-1

cdr3_aa: CASASSTASNQPQHF
cdr3_nt: TGTGCCAGCGCTTCGTCAACAGCGAGCAATCAGCCCCAGCATTTT
v_call: TRBV27
cdr3_length: 15
clone_size: NA
d_call: NA
j_call: TRBJ1-5

cdr3_aa: CASSIDQGRGRETQYF
cdr3_nt: TGTGCCAGTAGTATAGATCAGGGCAGGGGGCGTGAGACCCAGTACTTC
v_call: TRBV19
cdr3_length: 16
clone_size: once
d_call: TRBD1
j_call: TRBJ2-5

cdr3_aa: CASSFPPGENTEAFF
cdr3_nt: TGTGCCAGCAGCTTCCCTCCAGGGGAGAACACTGAAGCTTTCTTT
v_call: TRBV7-9
cdr3_length: 15
clone_size: NA
d_call: NA
j_call: TRBJ1-1

cdr3_aa: CASSGLEERGPQETQYF
cdr3_nt: TGCGCCAGCAGCGGCCTCGAGGAGCGGGGCCCACAGGAGACCCAGTACTTC
v_call: TRBV5-1
cdr3_length: 17
clone_size: NA
d_call: TRBD2
j_call: TRBJ2-5

cdr3_aa: CASTTGGGSYNSPLHF
cdr3_nt: TGTGCCAGCACTACCGGGGGTGGTTCCTATAATTCACCCCTCCACTTT
v_call: TRBV27
cdr3_length: 16
clone_size: NA
d_call: NA
j_call: TRBJ1-6

cdr3_aa: CSLSGPLQETQYF
cdr3_nt: TGCAGCCTTAGCGGGCCCCTCCAAGAGACCCAGTACTTC
v_call: TRBV29-1
cdr3_length: 13
clone_size: NA
d_call: TRBD2
j_call: TRBJ2-5

cdr3_aa: CASSQVGGGQPQHF
cdr3_nt: TGCGCCAGCAGCCAAGTGGGGGGCGGCCAGCCCCAGCATTTT
v_call: TRBV4-1
cdr3_length: 14
clone_size: NA
d_call: NA
j_call: TRBJ1-5

cdr3_aa: CASSQLAGSYNEQFF
cdr3_nt: TGTGCCAGCAGTCAACTAGCGGGATCCTACAATGAGCAGTTCTTC
v_call: TRBV28
cdr3_length: 15
clone_size: NA
d_call: TRBD2
j_call: TRBJ2-1

cdr3_aa: CASSPRVGAYEQYF
cdr3_nt: TGTGCCAGCAGTCCCAGGGTAGGGGCCTACGAGCAGTACTTC
v_call: TRBV25-1
cdr3_length: 14
clone_size: NA
d_call: NA
j_call: TRBJ2-7

cdr3_aa: CATSPQGGLSKNIQYF
cdr3_nt: TGTGCCACCAGCCCCCAGGGAGGGCTCTCCAAAAACATTCAGTACTTC
v_call: TRBV15
cdr3_length: 16
clone_size: NA
d_call: TRBD2
j_call: TRBJ2-4

cdr3_aa: CASSQANNEQFF
cdr3_nt: TGCGCCAGCAGCCAAGCGAACAATGAGCAGTTCTTC
v_call: TRBV4-1
cdr3_length: 12
clone_size: NA
d_call: NA
j_call: TRBJ2-1

cdr3_aa: CASSYYGTENTEAFF
cdr3_nt: TGTGCCAGCAGCTATTATGGGACAGAAAACACTGAAGCTTTCTTT
v_call: TRBV5-5
cdr3_length: 15
clone_size: few
d_call: TRBD1
j_call: TRBJ1-1

cdr3_aa: CASSPTRGAGDTQYF
cdr3_nt: TGTGCCAGCAGCCCTACACGGGGGGCAGGGGATACGCAGTATTTT
v_call: TRBV7-9
cdr3_length: 15
clone_size: NA
d_call: NA
j_call: TRBJ2-3

cdr3_aa: CASSPLAGVRETQYF
cdr3_nt: TGTGCCAGCAGCCCACTAGCGGGGGTTCGGGAGACCCAGTACTTC
v_call: TRBV27
cdr3_length: 15
clone_size: NA
d_call: TRBD2
j_call: TRBJ2-5

cdr3_aa: CASSPLSPGEGYGYTF
cdr3_nt: TGTGCCAGCAGTCCACTTTCCCCTGGGGAGGGCTATGGCTACACCTTC
v_call: TRBV6-6
cdr3_length: 16
clone_size: NA
d_call: NA
j_call: TRBJ1-2

cdr3_aa: CASSLGSSGVLYGYTF
cdr3_nt: TGTGCCAGCAGCTTGGGGTCCTCTGGCGTCCTCTATGGCTACACCTTC
v_call: TRBV5-6
cdr3_length: 16
clone_size: NA
d_call: NA
j_call: TRBJ1-2